This TCR beta chain comes out of a study of blood T cell repertoires in COVID-19. Study overall: The United States, Italy and Spain provided the acute and convalescent COVID-19 samples. T cells, B-cell-depleted T cells, or PBMCs supplied cDNA or gDNA.

In the original analysis: Reference gene primer amplification gave estimated nucleated cell counts. Data came from immunoSEQ multiplex PCR; TCRdb stores just in-frame clones and leaves some out. V and J calls and clone size are copied from that table; D and trimming were computed from the DNA. The sample consists of some 100,000 clones, roughly 86% of them appearing once. This CDR3 is 13 amino acids long. V lost 1 base, J lost 7 bases, and 11 bases lay in between. Germline-derived CDR1 and CDR2 are SGHNT and YENEEA. J is TRBJ2-7 and V is TRBV11-3, with D perhaps TRBD2 (6 bases). Material: peripheral blood. The receptor was isolated from a man in his forties or fifties with acute or convalescent COVID-19. CDR3 protein: CASSLGPAGEQYF. As DNA, the CDR3 is TGTGCCAGCAGCTTAGGGCCTGCGGGAGAGCAGTACTTC.